The 25 T cell receptor beta chains below come from one sample, sequenced in a study of tumor and adjacent non-tumor tissue in lung cancer. TCRbeta libraries were built with three rounds of nested PCR, modified from ARM-PCR. A single record per CDR3 protein comes from TCRdb applying MiXCR to the multiplex PCR reads. The sample records more than 120,000 distinct CDR3 sequences, around two thirds being singletons. This sample's RNA came from whole unsorted tissue. Sequenced material: lung tumor tissue. These receptors all stem from a man in his fifties or sixties with small cell lung cancer.

This clonotype was found once. The chain is built from TRBV20-1 and TRBJ2-2, with TRBD1 matching over 7 bases. The CDR3 is made up of 16 amino acids. J lost 15 bases, V lost 2 bases, and 21 bases had no gene match. CDR1 is DFQATT, CDR2 SNEGSKA, per germline (reference sequence). For the CDR3, the DNA is TGCAGTGCTAGACCGACCAGGGGGATTAACACCGGGAAGTTGTTTTTT. It translates to CSARPTRGINTGKLFF.

The sample holds a few counts of this clonotype. This sequence may be a read error, since a much larger clone differs from it by one base. The J gene is TRBJ1-5, the V gene TRBV24-1; no definite D call. CDR3 length equals 16 residues. Germline V gene lookup returns CDR1 KGHDR and CDR2 SFDVKD. The CDR3 loop is CVTSGVGEGSNQPQHF. CDR3 sequence (DNA): TGTGTCACCAGTGGGGTGGGAGAAGGGAGCAATCAGCCCCAGCATTTT.

Note on this clonotype: At one end the junction does not follow the germline gene, possibly because of a read error. The chain has TRBV5-8 and TRBJ2-1; D remains ambiguous. CDR1 is SGHTS and CDR2 is YDEGEE in the germline V gene. This CDR3 has 11 amino acids. The CDR3 DNA sequence: TGTACCAGCAGAGGCTTCAATGAGCGGTTCTTC. Amino acid sequence: CTSRGFNERFF.

As regards this clonotype: The junction departs from the called germline gene at one end, perhaps through a read error. This sequence joins TRBV11-2 and TRBJ2-7, with D unclear. The CDR3 loop spans 15 amino acids. CDR1 is SGHAT, CDR2 FQNNGV, per germline. The CDR3 loop reads CASILINEVGYEQYF. CDR3 in DNA: TGTGCCAGCATCTTAATAAACGAGGTAGGGTACGAGCAGTACTTC.

Points on this clonotype: An end of the junction does not agree with germline; a read error may underlie this. The chain is built from TRBV11-2 and TRBJ2-4; D is possibly TRBD2 (5 bases). In germline, CDR1 is SGHAT, CDR2 FQNNGV. CDR3 length: 16 amino acids. CDR3 loop: CASSLDFTRAKNIQYF. In DNA form, the CDR3 reads TGTGCCAGCAGCTTGGACTTCACGAGGGCCAAGAACATTCAGTACTTC.

Concerning this clonotype: A much larger clone lies a single base off, so this may be a read error. V is TRBV4-1 and J is TRBJ1-2, with D tentatively TRBD1 (5 bases). Germline V lookup: CDR1 MGHRA, CDR2 YSYEKL. This CDR3 comprises 14 residues. This CDR3 reads CASNQDYAGNGYTF. DNA for the CDR3: TGCGCCAGCAACCAAGATTATGCAGGGAATGGCTACACCTTC.

At least ten counts were recorded for this clonotype. The chain joins TRBV4-1 to TRBJ2-2; perhaps D is TRBD1 or TRBD2 (7 bases each). CDR3 length: 14 amino acids. The V gene's germline CDR1 is MGHRA and CDR2 YSYEKL. Trimming pared 1 base from V and 7 bases from J, leaving 10 bases between. CDR3 residues: CASSQVRGGGELFF. In DNA, the CDR3 is TGCGCCAGCAGCCAAGTCAGGGGGGGCGGGGAGCTGTTTTTT.

This sequence joins TRBV5-4 and TRBJ2-3, with a tentative D call TRBD2 (6 bases). The CDR3 is 15 amino acids. Looked up from germline, CDR1 is SGHNT and CDR2 is YYREEE (reference sequence). The V end lost 1 base, the J end lost 5 bases, and 14 bases lay between the germline ends. CDR3 sequence: CASSLRAGPRDTQYF. In DNA, the CDR3 is TGTGCCAGCAGCTTGCGAGCGGGTCCCAGAGATACGCAGTATTTT.

In its sample, this clonotype was seen many times. The J gene is TRBJ2-5, the V gene TRBV5-1; 8 nucleotides match TRBD1. There are 13 residues in the CDR3. V lost 3 bases, J lost 9 bases, and 7 bases stayed unmatched. The V gene's germline CDR1 is SGHRS and CDR2 YFSETQ. CDR3 in amino acids: CASSWDRSRAQYF. Written as DNA, the CDR3 is TGCGCCAGCAGCTGGGACAGGAGCAGGGCCCAGTACTTC.

Comments on this clonotype: This likely comes from a read error, as the CDR3 has no conserved phenylalanine or tryptophan at its end. The V call is TRBV29-1, the J call TRBJ2-3; D uncertain. Germline assignment: CDR1 SQVTM and CDR2 ANQGSEA. This CDR3 contains 12 residues. CDR3 nucleotides: TGCAGCGGATCTCAACGCACGGATACGCAGTATCTT. Protein product: CSGSQRTDTQYL.

A remark on this clonotype: The junction departs from the called germline gene at one end, perhaps through a read error. The V call is TRBV20-1, the J call TRBJ2-1; 8 bases match TRBD2. CDR3 length: 13 amino acids. The germline gives CDR1 DFQATT, CDR2 SNEGSKA (reference sequence). The CDR3 reads CSVVSGADNDQFF. DNA for the CDR3: TGCAGTGTCGTTAGCGGGGCTGACAATGACCAGTTCTTC.

Concerning this clonotype itself: Since a much larger clone is just one base distant, this may be a read error. The rearrangement joins TRBV11-3 to TRBJ2-1, with D uncertain. In germline, CDR1 is SGHNT, CDR2 YENEEA. The CDR3 length is 12 residues. The CDR3 loop reads CACSRDRDEQFF. The CDR3 bases are TGTGCCTGCAGCCGCGACCGGGATGAGCAGTTCTTC.

As for this clonotype: This sequence may be a read error, since a much larger clone differs from it by one base. The J gene is TRBJ2-5, the V gene TRBV6-5; tentative D call: TRBD1 (5 bases). The V gene lost 2 bases and the J gene lost 3 bases, with 16 bases spanning the gap. This CDR3 contains 16 residues. Germline V gene lookup returns CDR1 MNHEY and CDR2 SVGAGI. This CDR3 reads CASSYVRTWGEETQYF. CDR3 sequence (DNA): TGTGCCAGCAGTTACGTTCGGACATGGGGCGAAGAGACCCAGTACTTC.

As concerns this clonotype: No conserved phenylalanine or tryptophan is present at the end of the CDR3, so a read error is the likely explanation. The rearrangement uses TRBV12-3 or TRBV12-4 and TRBJ2-1; D not certain. The CDR3 sequence is 13 residues long. The V end lost 5 bases, the J end lost 9 bases, and 14 bases lay between the germline ends. The CDR3 nucleotides read TGTGCCAGCAGTCGCGATAGACTGGGTGAGCAGTTCCTG. It specifies CASSRDRLGEQFL.

As concerns this clonotype: At one end the junction does not follow the germline gene, possibly because of a read error. The chain has TRBV29-1 and TRBJ2-3, with TRBD2 as a possible D gene (6 bases). CDR1 is SQVTM and CDR2 is ANQGSEA in the germline V gene. This CDR3 has 14 residues. In DNA form, the CDR3 reads TGCAGCTTCCATGGACTACAAACCACAGATACGCCGTATTTT. Translation: CSFHGLQTTDTPYF.

The V and J genes are TRBV4-2 and TRBJ1-1, with a possible D match to TRBD1 (6 bases). The CDR3 is made up of 13 amino acids. The germline V gene encodes CDR1 LGHNA and CDR2 YNFKEQ. V shed 7 bases and J shed 5 bases, with 14 bases lying between them. The CDR3 DNA is TGTGCCAGCAACTCTATGGGGGCTACTGAAGCTTTCTTT. Translation gives CASNSMGATEAFF.

This clonotype was counted between two and nine times. The chain employs TRBV4-1 and TRBJ2-1, with D maybe TRBD2 (5 bases). The CDR3 is made up of 14 amino acids. Germline V gene data show CDR1 as MGHRA and CDR2 as YSYEKL. Trimming stripped 1 base from V and 3 bases from J, with 7 bases between. In DNA, the CDR3 is TGCGCCAGCAGCCAAGGTAGCGACTACAATGAGCAGTTCTTC. Protein product: CASSQGSDYNEQFF.

The gene calls are TRBV11-2 and TRBJ2-3; D is perhaps TRBD1 (6 bases). The J call could be wrong; TRBJ1-5 is a better fit for the DNA end. This CDR3 is built from 16 residues. CDR1 and CDR2 from the germline V gene are SGHAT and FQNNGV. CDR3 DNA: TGTGCCAGCACCGCAACTCTAGGAGGGGGAACAGATACGCAGCATTTT. It translates to CASTATLGGGTDTQHF.

The chain links TRBV11-2 to TRBJ2-7, with 10 nucleotides matching TRBD1. The germline V gene has CDR1 SGHAT and CDR2 FQNNGV. The CDR3 loop spans 13 amino acids. CDR3 in DNA: TGTGCTAGCCGCATGGGACAGGGGAACGAGCAGTACTTC. This codes for CASRMGQGNEQYF.

This chain joins TRBV29-1 and TRBJ1-1; no firm D call. The CDR3 loop spans 14 amino acids. CDR1 SQVTM and CDR2 ANQGSEA come from the germline V gene. The CDR3 loop reads CGVMRGRGNTEAFF. As DNA, the CDR3 is TGCGGTGTTATGCGCGGGCGGGGGAACACTGAAGCTTTCTTT.

About this clonotype itself: The junction does not match germline at one end; this may be a read error. The chain's CDR3 is CASSPSRNNQPQHF. CDR3 nucleotides: TGCGCTAGCAGCCCCTCAAGGAACAATCAGCCCCAGCATTTT. The gene calls are TRBV4-1 and TRBJ1-5, with D uncertain. CDR1 is MGHRA and CDR2 is YSYEKL in the germline V gene. The CDR3 runs 14 residues.

This chain uses TRBV29-1 with TRBJ2-4, with 8 nucleotides matching TRBD2. Germline lookup yields CDR1 SQVTM and CDR2 ANQGSEA. J gave up 12 bases and V 8 bases, and 9 bases lay outside the gene matches. This CDR3 comprises 11 residues. The CDR3 nucleotides are TGCAGCTTCACGGGGGGGAGCACTCAGTACTTC. Its protein is CSFTGGSTQYF.

The chain recombines TRBV6-1 with TRBJ2-2; 8 bases line up with TRBD1. From germline, CDR1 is MNHNS and CDR2 SASEGT. This CDR3 is 15 amino acids long. Unmatched junction bases numbered 3, after V lost 6 bases and J lost 0 bases. The CDR3 coding sequence is TGTGCCAGCAGGCCACAGGGGGCGAACACCGGGGAGCTGTTTTTT. This sequence encodes CASRPQGANTGELFF.

This clonotype occurred once. V and J are TRBV6-5 and TRBJ2-1, with D possibly matching TRBD2 (6 bases). Looked up from germline, CDR1 is MNHEY and CDR2 is SVGAGI. The CDR3 loop spans 14 amino acids. V was shortened by 10 bases and J by 8 bases, with 21 bases between the two germline ends. In nucleotides, the CDR3 is TGTGCCACCAATGGTGGGGAGGTAAGTGATGAGCAGTTCTTC. Translating it yields CATNGGEVSDEQFF.

Remarks on this clonotype: Compared with germline, one end of the junction differs, possibly owing to a read error. The chain joins TRBV29-1 to TRBJ2-1; D uncertain. The CDR3 is 14 residues long. CDR1 is SQVTM and CDR2 is ANQGSEA in the germline V gene. The CDR3 DNA follows: TGCAGCGTTGTAATCAGCAGCGCTGGCAATGAGCGGTTCTTC. This gives the protein CSVVISSAGNERFF.